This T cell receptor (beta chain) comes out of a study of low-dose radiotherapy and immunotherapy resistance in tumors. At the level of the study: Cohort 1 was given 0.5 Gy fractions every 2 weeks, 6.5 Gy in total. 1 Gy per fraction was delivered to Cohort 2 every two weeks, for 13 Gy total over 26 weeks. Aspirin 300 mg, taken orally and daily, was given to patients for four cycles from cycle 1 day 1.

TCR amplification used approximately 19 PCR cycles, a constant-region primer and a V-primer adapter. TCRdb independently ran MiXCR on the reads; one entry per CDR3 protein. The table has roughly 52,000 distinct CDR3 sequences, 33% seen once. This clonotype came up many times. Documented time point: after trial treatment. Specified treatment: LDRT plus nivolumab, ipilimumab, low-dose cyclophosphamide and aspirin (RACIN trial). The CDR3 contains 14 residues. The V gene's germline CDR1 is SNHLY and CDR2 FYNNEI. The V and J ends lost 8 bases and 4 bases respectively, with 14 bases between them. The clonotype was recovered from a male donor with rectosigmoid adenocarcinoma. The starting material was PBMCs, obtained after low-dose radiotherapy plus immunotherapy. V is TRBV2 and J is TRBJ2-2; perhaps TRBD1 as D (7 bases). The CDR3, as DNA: TGTGCCAGCCGCGGGGCAGGGGGCACCGGGGAGCTGTTTTTT. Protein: CASRGAGGTGELFF.